Listed here is a single TCR beta chain. The method was immunoSEQ multiplex PCR; TCRdb's version includes in-frame clones alone and lacks a portion of them. Among 35,000 to 50,000 clones listed, 88% were seen once. This entry is derived from a study of T cell changes during pregnancy in multiple sclerosis. V was trimmed by 4 bases and J by 4 bases, leaving 14 bases between them. The germline V gene has CDR1 LNHNV and CDR2 YYDKDF (reference sequence). This CDR3 contains 14 residues. The chain is built from TRBV15 and TRBJ2-7, with D possibly TRBD1 on 6 matching bases. The source is a female donor with multiple sclerosis, enrolled in a pregnancy study. Source: CD4+ T cells from peripheral blood mononuclear cells, taken in the second trimester of pregnancy. The CDR3 region is CATSKRDTKYEQYF. CDR3 coding DNA: TGTGCCACCAGCAAAAGGGACACCAAATACGAGCAGTACTTC.